This paragraph reports one TCR beta chain. Its target is unknown. This specimen belongs to a study of T cell responses to AZD1222 COVID-19 vaccine. Findings of the study overall: Within unmutated variant regions lay the reported targets of nearly half of spike-specific TCRs.

The assay was immunoSEQ multiplex PCR, and TCRdb's table has in-frame clones only and misses some. The sample comprises about 120,000 clones, around 91% of which are singletons, and around 1.6% rests with the top ten. Trimming removed 5 bases at V and 2 bases at J, with 13 bases between. CDR3 length: 15 amino acids. Germline V gene sequence: CDR1 LNHNV, CDR2 YYDKDF (reference sequence). V and J are TRBV15 and TRBJ1-3; D ambiguous. The sequence was obtained from an adult who received the AZD1222 COVID-19 vaccine. The source was peripheral blood, collected 28 days after the second AZD1222 dose. The CDR3: CATSGTAAAGNTIYF. CDR3 nucleotide sequence: TGTGCCACCAGCGGTACGGCAGCGGCTGGAAACACCATATATTTT.